This T cell receptor beta chain is drawn from a study of blood T cells in healthy people across ages. Study-wide background: About one barcoded beta molecule per two T cells was the capture yield of template switching. Study-level findings and limits: Diversity estimates drawn from one million T cells were deemed underestimates.

PCR was performed a second time for about 7 to 12 cycles using a sample-barcoded 5' primer and a J-beta primer mix. TCRdb re-called the 5' RACE reads through MiXCR, storing one row per CDR3 protein. The table has approximately 690,000 distinct CDR3 sequences, 35% to 50% seen once. Russia was home to the donors, healthy Caucasian individuals aged about 6 to 100. Per-sample PBMC isolation yielded at least 7 million cells. Germline CDR1 reads SNHLY; CDR2 reads FYNNEI. This CDR3 is built from 13 residues. With V trimmed by 6 bases and J by 4 bases, 5 bases remained unmatched. A remark on this clonotype: Its cognate antigen is unknown.

The chain joins TRBV2 to TRBJ1-1; TRBD1 matches at 7 bases. This sequence originates from a man at least 80 years old in good health. Sequenced material: blood. The CDR3 is CASSPGTVTEAFF. The CDR3 DNA follows: TGTGCCAGCAGCCCAGGGACAGTCACTGAAGCTTTCTTT.